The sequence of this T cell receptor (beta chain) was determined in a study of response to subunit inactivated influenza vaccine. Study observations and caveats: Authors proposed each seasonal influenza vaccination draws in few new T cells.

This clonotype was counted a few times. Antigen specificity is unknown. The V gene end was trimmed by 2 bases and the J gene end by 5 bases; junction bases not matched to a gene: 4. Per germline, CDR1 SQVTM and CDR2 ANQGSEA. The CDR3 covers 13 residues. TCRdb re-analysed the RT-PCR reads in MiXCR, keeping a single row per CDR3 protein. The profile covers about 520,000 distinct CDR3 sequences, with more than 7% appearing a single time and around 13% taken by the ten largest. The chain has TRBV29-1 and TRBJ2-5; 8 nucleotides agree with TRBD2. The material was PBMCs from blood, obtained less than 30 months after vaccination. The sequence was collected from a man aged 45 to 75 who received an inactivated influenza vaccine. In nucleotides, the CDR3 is TGCAGCGTTGAACCTAGCGGGCAGGAGACCCAGTACTTC. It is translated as CSVEPSGQETQYF.